The 10 T cell receptor beta chains given below trace back to one sample, sequenced in a study of T-cell reconstitution after alpha-beta-depleted transplantation in children listed by TCRdb under 2016. The library was generated by PCR. These reads were obtained on an Illumina HiSeq 2500. TCR libraries were prepared with molecular barcoding, using unique molecular identifiers to normalize TCRbeta repertoire quantification. In TCRdb, the public reads were trimmed at Q25 with fastp and aligned with MiXCR, with productive beta chains retained. Rows with a matching CDR3 protein are joined into one entry that keeps the most common DNA and genes. Here the sample has fewer than 350,000 distinct CDR3 sequences; over 9% occur a single time. About 8% of the sample belongs to the ten largest clones. Sample treatment or condition, as interpreted from the label and publication: allogeneic hematopoietic cell transplantation with graft depleted of TCRalphabeta T cells and CD19 B cells.

The sample consisted of PBMCs, taken before TCRalphabeta/CD19-depleted stem cell transplant. These receptors were obtained from a boy in the first two years of life with acute myeloid leukemia, due to receive a stem cell transplant.

This clonotype has ten or more counts. The gene calls are TRBV4-3 and TRBJ1-5; D not resolved. The CDR3 is 15 amino acids. Germline V CDR1 and CDR2: LGHNA, YSLEER. V lost 4 bases to trimming and J lost 1 base, with 11 bases between them. This chain's CDR3 is CASSLRLGSNQPQHF. The CDR3 DNA sequence: TGCGCCAGCAGCCTGCGTCTCGGGAGCAATCAGCCCCAGCATTTT.

This clonotype occurred many times. The rearrangement joins TRBV15 to TRBJ2-1; TRBD2 aligns across 8 bases. This CDR3 region has 11 residues. V lost 10 bases, J lost 12 bases, and 8 bases stayed unmatched. Per germline, CDR1 LNHNV and CDR2 YYDKDF (reference sequence). The CDR3 loop is CAIRGGGMQFF. CDR3 sequence (DNA): TGTGCCATCCGCGGCGGGGGGATGCAGTTCTTC.

This clonotype has a count of ten or more. The chain joins TRBV12-3 or TRBV12-4 to TRBJ1-2; no firm D call. Between the trimmed V and J ends, which lost 5 bases and 1 base, there was a span of 11 bases. This CDR3 is 14 amino acids long. This CDR3 is CASSSGRYNYGYTF. CDR3 coding DNA: TGTGCCAGCAGTAGCGGGAGGTATAACTATGGCTACACCTTC.

In its sample, this clonotype was seen many times. DNA for the CDR3: TGCGCCAGCAGCCGAATTCAGCCTCCGGCGGGAGATACGCAGTATTTT. The encoded protein is CASSRIQPPAGDTQYF. The chain carries TRBV4-1 and TRBJ2-3; D may be TRBD2 (5 bases). V was clipped by 4 bases and J by 5 bases, with 19 bases between them. The CDR3 length is 16 residues. Germline CDR1 and CDR2: MGHRA and YSYEKL.

This clonotype has only a few counts. The chain links TRBV20-1 to TRBJ2-7; D remains unclear. V was clipped by 1 base and J by 3 bases, with 10 bases between them. CDR1 is DFQATT, CDR2 SNEGSKA, per germline (reference sequence). The CDR3 extends over 13 amino acids. CDR3 sequence reads: CSARAPDHYEQYF. The CDR3 DNA reads as TGCAGTGCTAGAGCCCCGGACCACTACGAGCAGTACTTC.

This clonotype was found many times. The rearrangement uses TRBV28 and TRBJ2-1; 7 bases are a match to TRBD2. With 3 bases clipped from V and 9 bases from J, the junction kept 8 bases outside the gene matches. The CDR3 consists of 14 residues. Germline CDR1 and CDR2: MDHEN and SYDVKM. The CDR3 coding sequence is TGTGCCAGCAGTTTGGGTGGGAGGGCCCCTGAGCAGTTCTTC. This gives the protein CASSLGGRAPEQFF.

The rearrangement links TRBV12-3 or TRBV12-4 to TRBJ2-5, with 14 bases lining up with TRBD2. After removal of 5 bases from V and 5 bases from J, the junction contained 7 bases not matched to a gene. The length of the CDR3 is 16 residues. CDR3 amino acids: CASSHGTSGGLETQYF. The CDR3 bases are TGTGCCAGCAGTCACGGGACTAGCGGGGGACTCGAGACCCAGTACTTC.

The sample holds many counts of this clonotype. The chain links TRBV4-3 to TRBJ2-3, with 11 bases identical to TRBD2. The CDR3 has 15 residues. In germline, CDR1 is LGHNA, CDR2 YSLEER. With 4 bases clipped from V and 3 bases from J, the junction kept 3 bases outside the gene matches. The CDR3 DNA is TGCGCCAGCAGCCGGAGGACTAGCGGGACAGATACGCAGTATTTT. This translates into CASSRRTSGTDTQYF.

With regard to this clonotype: A much larger clone differs by one base, so this may be a read error. This rearrangement joins TRBV6-2 or TRBV6-3 to TRBJ2-7; D unresolved. Trimming pared 3 bases from V and 2 bases from J, leaving 14 bases between. This CDR3 has 15 residues. The germline V gene has CDR1 MNHEY and CDR2 SVGEGT. The CDR3 region is CASSYPHSPPYEQYF. The CDR3 nucleotides read TGTGCCAGCAGTTATCCCCACAGTCCACCCTACGAGCAGTACTTC.

Remarks on this clonotype: One base away lies a much larger clone, so this may be a sequencing read error. The CDR3 here is CASSYLAGGPTDTQYF. The DNA of the CDR3 is TGTGCCAGCAGTTACTTAGCGGGGGGCCCCACAGATACGCAGTATTTT. The genes are TRBV6-5 and TRBJ2-3; TRBD2 agrees at 10 bases. The CDR3 has 16 residues. After removal of 1 base from V and 2 bases from J, the junction contained 3 bases not matched to a gene. Germline V gene sequence: CDR1 MNHEY, CDR2 SVGAGI.